Below are 30 T cell receptor beta chains sequenced from a single sample in a study of blood T cell repertoires in COVID-19. Assay used: immunoSEQ multiplex PCR; TCRdb lists only in-frame clones, some missing. The sample yields approximately 300,000 clones, roughly 85% seen once. Material for sequencing was PBMCs or T cells enriched from blood (not recorded which). These receptors came from a woman under 40 who had been exposed to COVID-19.

This chain joins TRBV10-3 and TRBJ1-1; 8 positions match TRBD1. The junction had 7 bases not matched to a gene; V was cut back by 2 bases and J by 5 bases. This CDR3 spans 15 amino acids. Germline V gene sequence: CDR1 ENHRY, CDR2 SYGVKD. CDR3 DNA: TGTGCCATCAGTGAGACAGGGGGAGCTGGAACTGAAGCTTTCTTT. It specifies CAISETGGAGTEAFF.

The chain employs TRBV6-6 and TRBJ1-5; no definite D call. The V end was cut by 6 bases, the J end by 7 bases, with 10 bases between. Germline V gene sequence: CDR1 MNHNY, CDR2 SVGAGI (reference sequence). The CDR3 runs to 12 residues. As DNA, the CDR3 is TGTGCCAGCAGACCAGACAACCAGCCCCAGCATTTT. This translates into CASRPDNQPQHF.

This clone was detected only once. The chain joins TRBV5-1 to TRBJ2-1, with 8 nucleotides matching TRBD2. The CDR3 spans 16 residues. V shed 6 bases, J shed 0 bases, and the junction held 8 bases outside the gene matches. CDR1 is SGHRS, CDR2 YFSETQ, per germline. The CDR3 DNA reads TGCGCCAGCAAGCTTATTGCGGGAGGCTCCTACAATGAGCAGTTCTTC. Translated, it gives CASKLIAGGSYNEQFF.

This chain joins TRBV9 and TRBJ2-1; maybe TRBD2 (6 bases). The CDR3 contains 15 residues. V lost 0 bases to trimming and J lost 7 bases, with 14 bases between them. The germline V gene has CDR1 SGDLS and CDR2 YYNGEE. CDR3 bases: TGTGCCAGCAGCGTAGGGGTTCGCGGGATAAATGAGCAGTTCTTC. Translated: CASSVGVRGINEQFF.

This sequence joins TRBV24-1 and TRBJ2-5, with 11 bases matching TRBD1. The junction had 6 bases not matched to a gene; V was cut back by 5 bases and J by 2 bases. The CDR3 loop spans 16 amino acids. Per germline, CDR1 KGHDR and CDR2 SFDVKD. For the CDR3, the DNA is TGTGCCACCAGTGGTAGCGGGACAGGGGGACAAGAGACCCAGTACTTC. It encodes CATSGSGTGGQETQYF.

V and J are TRBV5-1 and TRBJ1-1; D might be TRBD1 (6 bases). Trimming removed 0 bases at V and 3 bases at J, with 12 bases between. Germline CDR1 SGHRS, CDR2 YFSETQ. The CDR3 has 15 residues. The CDR3 loop is CASSLVGGRDTEAFF. The CDR3 region has the DNA TGCGCCAGCAGCTTGGTTGGGGGCAGGGACACTGAAGCTTTCTTT.

The rearrangement links TRBV9 to TRBJ1-4, with TRBD1 identical over 8 bases. CDR1 SGDLS and CDR2 YYNGEE come from the germline V gene. The CDR3 runs 15 residues. V shed 3 bases, J shed 5 bases, and the junction held 6 bases outside the gene matches. CDR3 residues: CASSAEWTGNEKLFF. CDR3 sequence (DNA): TGTGCCAGCAGCGCCGAATGGACAGGGAATGAAAAACTGTTTTTT. The full variable domain, its missing parts supplied by reference TRBV9 and TRBJ1-4, is DSGVTQTPKHLITATGQRVTLRCSPRSGDLSVYWYQQSLDQGLQFLIQYYNGEERAKGNILERFSAQQFPDLHSELNLSSLELGDSALYFCASSAEWTGNEKLFFGSGTQLSVL.

The CDR3 DNA sequence: TGTGCCAGCACACAGGGTGCGTACGAGCAGTACTTC. It yields the protein CASTQGAYEQYF. This chain links TRBV2 with TRBJ2-7; possibly TRBD1 for D (6 bases). There are 12 residues in the CDR3. V lost 7 bases and J 4 bases, leaving 11 bases between the germline ends. Per the germline V gene, CDR1 is SNHLY and CDR2 is FYNNEI.

The chain has TRBV10-1 and TRBJ1-1; no definite D call. Germline V CDR1 and CDR2: WNHNN, SYGVQD (reference sequence). V was cut by 8 bases and J by 4 bases, with 14 bases left in between. The CDR3 runs 13 residues. CDR3 DNA sequence: TGCGCCAGCTCACTTGGGCAGGTCACTGAAGCTTTCTTT. Protein: CASSLGQVTEAFF.

This chain links TRBV28 with TRBJ2-1; 7 nucleotides agree with TRBD2. The CDR3 contains 15 residues. V dropped 5 bases and J dropped 0; count of bases not matched to a gene: 4. Germline V gene lookup returns CDR1 MDHEN and CDR2 SYDVKM. The CDR3 DNA is TGTGCCAGCAGTCGGACTAGTTTCTCCTACAATGAGCAGTTCTTC. It encodes CASSRTSFSYNEQFF.

To note about this clone: Other DNA sequences in the sample encode the same CDR3. V and J are TRBV5-1 and TRBJ2-1, with 8 nucleotides matching TRBD1. This CDR3 spans 15 amino acids. CDR1 and CDR2 (germline): SGHRS, YFSETQ. Trimming cost V 4 bases and J 0 bases; bases outside gene matches: 3. The CDR3 sequence: CASSPGQGSYNEQFF. CDR3 nucleotides: TGCGCCAGCAGCCCTGGACAGGGCTCCTACAATGAGCAGTTCTTC.

J is TRBJ1-2 and V is TRBV5-6, with 9 positions matching TRBD1. V lost 0 bases and J lost 5; bases outside the gene matches: 11. The CDR3 has 17 residues. Germline V gene data show CDR1 as SGHDT and CDR2 as YYEEEE. CDR3 sequence reads: CASSLAARQGGKYGYTF. In nucleotides, the CDR3 is TGTGCCAGCAGCTTGGCAGCAAGACAGGGGGGAAAGTATGGCTACACCTTC.

CDR3 coding DNA: TGTGCCAGCAGCTTCAGTTTGAACACTGAAGCTTTCTTT. It is translated as CASSFSLNTEAFF. This chain links TRBV5-6 with TRBJ1-1; D gene unclear. CDR3 length: 13 residues. V gave up 2 bases and J gave up 0 bases, with 5 bases separating them. Germline CDR1 reads SGHDT; CDR2 reads YYEEEE.

J is TRBJ1-2 and V is TRBV4-2; D possibly corresponds to TRBD1 (6 bases). Germline values: CDR1 LGHNA, CDR2 YNFKEQ. This CDR3 has 15 residues. The V and J ends lost 2 bases and 2 bases respectively, with 12 bases between them. The CDR3 nucleotides are TGTGCCAGCAGCCAAACAGGGTTGGGGAACTATGGCTACACCTTC. Its protein product is CASSQTGLGNYGYTF.

The V call is TRBV4-3, the J call TRBJ1-1; D is ambiguous. Germline V gene lookup returns CDR1 LGHNA and CDR2 YSLEER. This CDR3 is 16 amino acids long. The V gene lost 0 bases and the J gene lost 4 bases, with 15 bases spanning the gap. The CDR3 reads CASSQDLESRGTEAFF. The CDR3 DNA sequence: TGCGCCAGCAGCCAAGATCTAGAGAGTAGAGGCACTGAAGCTTTCTTT.

This clone has a single count. V gene TRBV3-1 (or the pseudogene TRBV3-2) combines with J gene TRBJ1-2; D remains ambiguous. The V end was cut by 0 bases, the J end by 8 bases, with 16 bases between. The CDR3 has 15 residues. Germline CDR1 LGHDT, CDR2 YNNKEL (reference sequence). The CDR3 region has the DNA TGTGCCAGCAGCCAAGATCATTGGTCGACGGGGGGCTACACCTTC. It is translated as CASSQDHWSTGGYTF.

This clone has just one count. The chain couples TRBV6-5 to TRBJ1-4; D not certain. The CDR3 contains 15 residues. Germline values: CDR1 MNHEY, CDR2 SVGAGI. The V and J ends lost 2 bases and 11 bases respectively, with 18 bases between them. For the CDR3, the DNA is TGTGCCAGCAGTTACCGTCAGGCCGGTTTTTTGAAACTGTTTTTT. Amino acids: CASSYRQAGFLKLFF.

The chain links TRBV7-3 to TRBJ1-6, with 9 bases identical to TRBD1. The J segment lost 10 bases and the V segment lost 4 bases, leaving 8 bases of the junction unmatched. This CDR3 is built from 15 residues. Germline V CDR1 and CDR2: SGHTA, FQGTGA. The DNA of the CDR3 is TGTGCCAGCAGCTCTGGGGGGACAGGGACATCACCCCTCCACTTT. Its translation: CASSSGGTGTSPLHF.

V usage is TRBV28 and J usage is TRBJ2-4; 8 nucleotides align to TRBD1. Looked up from germline, CDR1 is MDHEN and CDR2 is SYDVKM. The CDR3 runs 15 residues. The V and J ends lost 3 bases and 6 bases, in that order; junction bases with no gene match: 7. The CDR3 DNA is TGTGCCAGCAGTTTCGGACAGGGCTCAAGAAACATTCAGTACTTC. It specifies CASSFGQGSRNIQYF.

The rearrangement uses TRBV6-5 and TRBJ1-6, with TRBD1 matching over 9 bases. Losses at the gene ends were 5 bases for V and 6 bases for J; bases not matched to a gene: 2. Germline V gives CDR1 MNHEY, CDR2 SVGAGI. The CDR3 is 14 residues long. CDR3 residues: CASSPQGANSPLHF. The CDR3 region has the DNA TGTGCCAGCAGTCCACAGGGGGCTAATTCACCCCTCCACTTT.

The chain couples TRBV19 to TRBJ2-1; D not resolved. Per the germline V gene, CDR1 is LNHDA and CDR2 is SQIVND (reference sequence). CDR3 length equals 14 residues. The germline V and J ends were trimmed by 7 bases and 3 bases, with 13 bases remaining between them. CDR3 DNA sequence: TGTGCCAGTAACTCCCTAAGAGGCTACAATGAGCAGTTCTTC. This sequence encodes CASNSLRGYNEQFF.

The gene calls are TRBV3-1 (or the pseudogene TRBV3-2) and TRBJ2-3, with 14 bases matching TRBD2. CDR1 is LGHDT and CDR2 is YNNKEL in the germline V gene (reference sequence). V lost 3 bases and J lost 4; bases outside the gene matches: 12. CDR3 length: 19 residues. CDR3 DNA sequence: TGTGCCAGCAGCCAGCCCCGGACTAGCGGGGGGAGGGTCGCAGATACGCAGTATTTT. Encoded protein: CASSQPRTSGGRVADTQYF.

CDR3 bases: TGTGCCAGCAGCCCACTGAACACCGGGGAGCTGTTTTTT. Its protein is CASSPLNTGELFF. The chain recombines TRBV6-6 with TRBJ2-2; D gene unclear. V was shortened by 6 bases and J by 1 base, with 6 bases between the two germline ends. Germline CDR1 and CDR2: MNHNY and SVGAGI (reference sequence). This CDR3 has 13 residues.

This chain connects TRBV9 to TRBJ2-5; D perhaps matches TRBD1 (6 bases). Germline CDR1 and CDR2: SGDLS and YYNGEE. The CDR3 runs to 16 residues. Trimming removed 3 bases from V and 5 bases from J, with 20 bases in between. The CDR3 loop reads CASSDALQGRTETQYF. DNA of the CDR3: TGTGCCAGCAGCGACGCTTTACAGGGCCGGACGGAGACCCAGTACTTC. The whole variable domain, remainder taken from reference TRBV9 and TRBJ2-5, is DSGVTQTPKHLITATGQRVTLRCSPRSGDLSVYWYQQSLDQGLQFLIQYYNGEERAKGNILERFSAQQFPDLHSELNLSSLELGDSALYFCASSDALQGRTETQYFGPGTRLLVL.

This clone was detected once. V and J are TRBV5-8 and TRBJ1-4; D perhaps matches TRBD1 (5 bases). Germline CDR1 is SGHTS and CDR2 is YDEGEE. This CDR3 has 15 amino acids. With 4 bases removed from V and 8 bases from J, the gap between germline ends came to 18 bases. For the CDR3, the DNA is TGTGCCAGCAGCCGACGCACGGGGCTAGCGGAAAAACTGTTTTTT. Its translation: CASSRRTGLAEKLFF.

The chain joins TRBV18 to TRBJ2-7; a weak D match, TRBD1 (6 bases). Per germline, CDR1 KGHSH and CDR2 LQKENI. V lost 0 bases and J lost 5, with 20 bases in between. CDR3 size: 17 residues. CDR3 bases: TGTGCCAGCTCACCACCTACTTGGGGGCGAGTCTCGGACGAGCAGTACTTC. It is translated as CASSPPTWGRVSDEQYF.

In this sample, this clone turned up a few times. The chain has TRBV7-9 and TRBJ1-1; D perhaps matches TRBD1 (6 bases). V was pared by 1 base and J by 5 bases, with 14 bases between. CDR1 is SEHNR, CDR2 FQNEAQ, per germline (reference sequence). The CDR3 runs to 15 residues. CDR3 nucleotide sequence: TGTGCCAGCAGCTTAGGGGCAGGGGTTGGAACTGAAGCTTTCTTT. Translated, it gives CASSLGAGVGTEAFF. The full variable domain, rest sourced from reference TRBV7-9 and TRBJ1-1, is DTGVSQNPRHKITKRGQNVTFRCDPISEHNRLYWYRQTLGQGPEFLTYFQNEAQLEKSRLLSDRFSAERPKGSFSTLEIQRTEQGDSAMYLCASSLGAGVGTEAFFGQGTRLTVV.

The chain is built from TRBV27 and TRBJ2-1, with a possible D match to TRBD1 (6 bases). The V and J ends lost 3 bases and 5 bases respectively, with 14 bases between them. The CDR3 runs to 15 residues. Germline V lookup: CDR1 MNHEY, CDR2 SMNVEV (reference sequence). This chain's CDR3 is CASSFRGQLHNEQFF. In nucleotides, the CDR3 is TGTGCCAGCAGTTTCCGAGGACAGTTACACAATGAGCAGTTCTTC.

The rearrangement uses TRBV19 and TRBJ1-2; 7 bases agree with TRBD1. After removal of 8 bases from V and 6 bases from J, the junction contained 6 bases not matched to a gene. This CDR3 has 12 residues. Germline-derived CDR1 and CDR2 are LNHDA and SQIVND (reference sequence). The DNA of the CDR3 is TGTGCCAGTGAGACAGGGTTGGATGGCTACACCTTC. Its protein is CASETGLDGYTF.

The chain has TRBV5-1 and TRBJ2-5, with D perhaps TRBD2 (6 bases). Germline V lookup: CDR1 SGHRS, CDR2 YFSETQ. This CDR3 spans 14 amino acids. Between the trimmed V and J ends, which lost 1 base and 5 bases, there was a span of 12 bases. CDR3 in DNA: TGCGCCAGCAGCTTGTTAGAACGGGAGGAGACCCAGTACTTC. It specifies CASSLLEREETQYF.